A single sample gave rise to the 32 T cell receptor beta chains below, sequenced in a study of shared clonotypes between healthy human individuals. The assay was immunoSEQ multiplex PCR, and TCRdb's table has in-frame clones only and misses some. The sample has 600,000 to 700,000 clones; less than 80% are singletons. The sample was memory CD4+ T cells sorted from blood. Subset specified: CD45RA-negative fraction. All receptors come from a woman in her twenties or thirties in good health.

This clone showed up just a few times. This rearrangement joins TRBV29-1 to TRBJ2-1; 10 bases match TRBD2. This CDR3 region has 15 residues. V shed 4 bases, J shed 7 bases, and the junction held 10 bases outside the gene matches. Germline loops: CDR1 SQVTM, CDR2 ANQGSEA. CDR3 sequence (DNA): TGCAGCGTTGGTTTCTCTAGCGGGAGTCGTAATGAGCAGTTCTTC. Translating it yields CSVGFSSGSRNEQFF.

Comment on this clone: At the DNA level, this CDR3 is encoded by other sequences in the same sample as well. This CDR3 is CASSLQYSNQPQHF. The CDR3 DNA reads as TGTGCCAGCAGTTTGCAGTATAGCAATCAGCCCCAGCATTTT. The V gene is TRBV27, the J gene TRBJ1-5, with no clear D. The V and J ends lost 3 bases and 0 bases respectively, with 6 bases between them. The germline V gene has CDR1 MNHEY and CDR2 SMNVEV (reference sequence). This CDR3 has 14 amino acids.

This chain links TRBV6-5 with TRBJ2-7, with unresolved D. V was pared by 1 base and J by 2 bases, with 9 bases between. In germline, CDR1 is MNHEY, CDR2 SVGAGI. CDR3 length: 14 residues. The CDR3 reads CASSYLGRTYEQYF. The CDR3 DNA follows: TGTGCCAGCAGTTACTTAGGCCGAACCTACGAGCAGTACTTC.

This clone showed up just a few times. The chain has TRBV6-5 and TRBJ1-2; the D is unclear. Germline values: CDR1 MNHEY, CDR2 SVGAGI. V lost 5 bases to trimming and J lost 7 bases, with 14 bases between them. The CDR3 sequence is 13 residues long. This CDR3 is CASSRLSLSGYTF. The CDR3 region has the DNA TGTGCCAGCAGTCGGCTGAGCCTGAGTGGCTACACCTTC.

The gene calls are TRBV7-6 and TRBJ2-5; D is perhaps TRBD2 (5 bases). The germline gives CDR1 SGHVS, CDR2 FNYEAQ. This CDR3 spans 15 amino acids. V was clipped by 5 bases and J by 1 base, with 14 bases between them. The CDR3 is CASSLRRDRQETQYF. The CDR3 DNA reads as TGTGCCAGCAGCCTCCGACGGGATCGCCAAGAGACCCAGTACTTC.

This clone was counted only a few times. CDR3 loop: CASSSLAGGLDEQFF. The CDR3 nucleotides read TGTGCCAGCAGCAGCCTAGCGGGAGGGCTTGATGAGCAGTTCTTC. The genes are TRBV7-8 and TRBJ2-1, with 12 bases fitting TRBD2. The CDR3 sequence is 15 residues long. Germline V lookup: CDR1 SGHVS, CDR2 FQNEAQ. V shed 5 bases and J 8 bases; nucleotides not matched to a gene: 7. The entire variable domain, with the rest obtained from reference TRBV7-8 and TRBJ2-1, is as follows: GAGVSQSPRYKVAKRGQDVALRCDPISGHVSLFWYQQALGQGPEFLTYFQNEAQLDKSGLPSDRFFAERPEGSVSTLKIQRTQQEDSAVYLCASSSLAGGLDEQFFGPGTRLTVL.

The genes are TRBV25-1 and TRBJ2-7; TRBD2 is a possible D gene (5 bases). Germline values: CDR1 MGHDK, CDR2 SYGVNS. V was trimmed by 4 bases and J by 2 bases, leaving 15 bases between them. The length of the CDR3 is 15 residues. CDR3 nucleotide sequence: TGTGCCAGCAGTGTAGGAGGAGTAGGAGCCTACGAGCAGTACTTC. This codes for CASSVGGVGAYEQYF.

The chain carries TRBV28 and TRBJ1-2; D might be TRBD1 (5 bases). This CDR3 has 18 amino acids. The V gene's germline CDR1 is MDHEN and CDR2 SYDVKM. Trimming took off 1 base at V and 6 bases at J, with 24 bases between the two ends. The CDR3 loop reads CASSLSTRRFRAGDGYTF. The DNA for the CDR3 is TGTGCCAGCAGTTTATCCACACGTCGGTTCAGGGCGGGCGATGGCTACACCTTC.

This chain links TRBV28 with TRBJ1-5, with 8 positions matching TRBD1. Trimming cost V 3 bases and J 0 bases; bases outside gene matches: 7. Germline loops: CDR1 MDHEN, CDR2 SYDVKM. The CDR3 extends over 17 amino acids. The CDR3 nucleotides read TGTGCCAGCAGTTTCGGGACAGGTCTGAGTAGCAATCAGCCCCAGCATTTT. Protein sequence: CASSFGTGLSSNQPQHF.

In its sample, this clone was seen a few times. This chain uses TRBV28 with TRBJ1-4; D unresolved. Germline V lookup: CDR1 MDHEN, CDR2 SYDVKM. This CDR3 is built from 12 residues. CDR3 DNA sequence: TGTGGGTCTTCGGGGTTAATAGAAAAACTGTTTTTT. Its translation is CGSSGLIEKLFF.

CDR3 sequence reads: CSVTGGETEAFF. CDR3 coding DNA: TGCAGCGTTACAGGGGGTGAAACTGAAGCTTTCTTT. The chain couples TRBV29-1 to TRBJ1-1, with 8 bases fitting TRBD1. V shed 5 bases and J 5 bases; nucleotides not matched to a gene: 4. The germline V gene has CDR1 SQVTM and CDR2 ANQGSEA. CDR3 length: 12 residues.

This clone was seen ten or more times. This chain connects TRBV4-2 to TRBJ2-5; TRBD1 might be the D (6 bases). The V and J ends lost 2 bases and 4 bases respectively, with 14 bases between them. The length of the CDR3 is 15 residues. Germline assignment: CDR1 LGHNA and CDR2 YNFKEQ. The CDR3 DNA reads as TGTGCCAGCAGCCAAACTTTCCAGGGGAGAGAGACCCAGTACTTC. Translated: CASSQTFQGRETQYF.

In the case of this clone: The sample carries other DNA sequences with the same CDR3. The chain's CDR3 is CASSFRTGSGNTIYF. As DNA, the CDR3 is TGTGCCAGCAGCTTCAGGACAGGCTCTGGAAACACCATATATTTT. V gene TRBV7-2 combines with J gene TRBJ1-3; 7 nucleotides line up with TRBD1. J was trimmed by 0 bases and V by 3 bases; bases with no gene match: 2. Germline V gene data show CDR1 as SGHTA and CDR2 as FQGNSA. There are 15 residues in the CDR3. Together with reference TRBV7-2 and TRBJ1-3, the CDR3 gives the full variable domain: GAGVSQSPSNKVTEKGKDVELRCDPISGHTALYWYRQSLGQGLEFLIYFQGNSAPDKSGLPSDRFSAERTGGSVSTLTIQRTQQEDSAVYLCASSFRTGSGNTIYFGEGSWLTVV.

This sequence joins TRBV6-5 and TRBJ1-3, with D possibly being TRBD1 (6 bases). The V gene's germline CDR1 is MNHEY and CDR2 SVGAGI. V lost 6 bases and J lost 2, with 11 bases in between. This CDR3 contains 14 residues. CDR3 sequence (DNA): TGTGCCAGCAGCCCCGGACAGACTGGAAACACCATATATTTT. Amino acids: CASSPGQTGNTIYF.

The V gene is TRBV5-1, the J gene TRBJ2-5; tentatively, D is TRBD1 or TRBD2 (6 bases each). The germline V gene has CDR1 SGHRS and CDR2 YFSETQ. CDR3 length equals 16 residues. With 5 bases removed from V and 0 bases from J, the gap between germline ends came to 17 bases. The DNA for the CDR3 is TGCGCCAGCAGACCCGCGGGACAACTGTACCAAGAGACCCAGTACTTC. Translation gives CASRPAGQLYQETQYF.

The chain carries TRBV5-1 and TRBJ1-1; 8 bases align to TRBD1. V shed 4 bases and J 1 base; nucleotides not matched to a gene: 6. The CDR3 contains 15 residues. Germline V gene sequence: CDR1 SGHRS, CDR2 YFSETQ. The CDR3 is CASSTDGQGNTEAFF. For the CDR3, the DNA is TGCGCCAGCAGCACGGACGGACAGGGGAACACTGAAGCTTTCTTT. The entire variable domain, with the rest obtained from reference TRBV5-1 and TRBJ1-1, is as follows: KAGVTQTPRYLIKTRGQQVTLSCSPISGHRSVSWYQQTPGQGLQFLFEYFSETQRNKGNFPGRFSGRQFSNSRSEMNVSTLELGDSALYLCASSTDGQGNTEAFFGQGTRLTVV.

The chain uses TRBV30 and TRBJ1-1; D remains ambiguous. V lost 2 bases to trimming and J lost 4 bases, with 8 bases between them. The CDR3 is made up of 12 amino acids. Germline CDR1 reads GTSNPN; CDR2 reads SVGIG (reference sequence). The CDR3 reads CAWSLVSTEAFF. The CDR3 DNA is TGTGCCTGGAGTCTCGTTAGCACTGAAGCTTTCTTT.

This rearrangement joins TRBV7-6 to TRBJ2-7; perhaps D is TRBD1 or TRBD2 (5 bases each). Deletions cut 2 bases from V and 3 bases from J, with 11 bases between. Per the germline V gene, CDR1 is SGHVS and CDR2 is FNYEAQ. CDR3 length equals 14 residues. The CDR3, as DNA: TGTGCCAGCAGCTTAAGGGACGGTTACTACGAGCAGTACTTC. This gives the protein CASSLRDGYYEQYF.

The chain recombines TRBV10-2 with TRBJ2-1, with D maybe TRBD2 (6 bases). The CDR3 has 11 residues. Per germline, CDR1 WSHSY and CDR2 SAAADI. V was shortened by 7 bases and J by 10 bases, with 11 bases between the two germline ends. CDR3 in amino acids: CASKDYSEQFF. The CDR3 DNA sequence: TGCGCCAGCAAGGACTACTCGGAGCAGTTCTTC.

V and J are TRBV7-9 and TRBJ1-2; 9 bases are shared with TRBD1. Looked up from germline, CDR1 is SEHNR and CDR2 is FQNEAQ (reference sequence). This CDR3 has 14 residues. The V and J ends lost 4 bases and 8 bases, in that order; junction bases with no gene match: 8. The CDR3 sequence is CASSSNDRGYGYTF. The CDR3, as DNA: TGTGCCAGCAGCTCCAATGACAGGGGGTACGGCTACACCTTC.

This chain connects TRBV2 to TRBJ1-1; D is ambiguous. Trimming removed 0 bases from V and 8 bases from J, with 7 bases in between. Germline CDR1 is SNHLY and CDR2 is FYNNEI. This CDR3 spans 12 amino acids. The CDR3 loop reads CASSEASREAFF. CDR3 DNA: TGTGCCAGCAGTGAAGCGAGCAGGGAAGCTTTCTTT.

In DNA, the CDR3 is TGTGCCAGCATCATCCGGCCAGGGACGACTGAAGCTTTCTTT. This encodes CASIIRPGTTEAFF. The gene calls are TRBV28 and TRBJ1-1; a weak D match, TRBD1 (5 bases). Trimming cost V 7 bases and J 5 bases, with 17 bases left between them. The CDR3 extends over 14 amino acids. CDR1 and CDR2 from the germline V gene are MDHEN and SYDVKM.

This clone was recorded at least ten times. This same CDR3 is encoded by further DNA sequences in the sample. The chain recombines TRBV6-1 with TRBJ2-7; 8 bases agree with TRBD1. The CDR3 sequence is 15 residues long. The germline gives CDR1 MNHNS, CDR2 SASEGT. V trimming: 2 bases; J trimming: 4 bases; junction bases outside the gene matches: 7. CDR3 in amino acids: CASSEQGASSYEQYF. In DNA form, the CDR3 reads TGTGCCAGCAGTGAACAGGGGGCCAGCTCTTACGAGCAGTACTTC.

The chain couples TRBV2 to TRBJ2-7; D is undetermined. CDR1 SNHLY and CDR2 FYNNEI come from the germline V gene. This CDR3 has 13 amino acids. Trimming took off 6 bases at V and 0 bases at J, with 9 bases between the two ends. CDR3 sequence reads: CASRQDSSYEQYF. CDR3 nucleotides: TGTGCCAGCAGGCAGGATAGCTCCTACGAGCAGTACTTC.

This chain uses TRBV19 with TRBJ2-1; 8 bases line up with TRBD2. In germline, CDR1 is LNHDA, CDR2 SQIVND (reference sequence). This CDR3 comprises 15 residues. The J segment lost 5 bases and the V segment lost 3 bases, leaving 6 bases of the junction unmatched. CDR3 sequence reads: CASSMPGLVNNEQFF. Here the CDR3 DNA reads TGTGCCAGTAGTATGCCGGGACTAGTAAACAATGAGCAGTTCTTC.

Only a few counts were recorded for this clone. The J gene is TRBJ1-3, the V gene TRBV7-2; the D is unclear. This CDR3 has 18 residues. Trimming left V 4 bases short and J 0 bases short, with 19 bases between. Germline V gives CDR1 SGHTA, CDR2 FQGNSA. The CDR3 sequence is CASSSTGGRQSSGNTIYF. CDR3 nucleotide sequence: TGTGCCAGCAGCTCCACGGGAGGGAGGCAGAGCTCTGGAAACACCATATATTTT.

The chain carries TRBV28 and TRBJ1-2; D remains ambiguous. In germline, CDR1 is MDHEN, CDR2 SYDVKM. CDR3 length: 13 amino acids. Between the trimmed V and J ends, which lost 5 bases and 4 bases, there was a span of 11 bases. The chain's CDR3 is CASSPEILYGYTF. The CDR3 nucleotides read TGTGCCAGCAGTCCGGAGATCCTCTATGGCTACACCTTC.

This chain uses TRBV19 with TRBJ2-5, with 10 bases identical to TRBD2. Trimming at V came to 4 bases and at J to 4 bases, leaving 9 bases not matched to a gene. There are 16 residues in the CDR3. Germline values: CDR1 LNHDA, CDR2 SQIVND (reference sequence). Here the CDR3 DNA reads TGTGCCAGTAGTAGGGATAGCGGGAGGTGGGGAGAGACCCAGTACTTC. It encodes CASSRDSGRWGETQYF.

The CDR3 loop reads CASSYQGVTDTQYF. The CDR3 bases are TGTGCCAGCAGCTACCAGGGGGTCACAGATACGCAGTATTTT. This rearrangement joins TRBV5-4 to TRBJ2-3; the match to TRBD1 covers 7 bases. The CDR3 length is 14 residues. Germline CDR1 is SGHNT and CDR2 is YYREEE (reference sequence). After removal of 3 bases from V and 2 bases from J, the junction contained 3 bases not matched to a gene.

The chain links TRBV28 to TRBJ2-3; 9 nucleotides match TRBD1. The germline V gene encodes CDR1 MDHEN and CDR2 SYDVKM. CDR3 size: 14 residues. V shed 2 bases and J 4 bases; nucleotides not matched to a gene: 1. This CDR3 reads CASSLRQGADTQYF. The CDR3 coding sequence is TGTGCCAGCAGTTTAAGACAGGGGGCAGATACGCAGTATTTT. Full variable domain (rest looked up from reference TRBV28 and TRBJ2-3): DVKVTQSSRYLVKRTGEKVFLECVQDMDHENMFWYRQDPGLGLRLIYFSYDVKMKEKGDIPEGYSVSREKKERFSLILESASTNQTSMYLCASSLRQGADTQYFGPGTRLTVL.

The CDR3 DNA sequence: TGTGCCATCAGTGAAAGGGGACGGACAGGGGCGAACACTGAAGCTTTCTTT. It is translated as CAISERGRTGANTEAFF. The chain uses TRBV10-3 and TRBJ1-1, with 9 bases matching TRBD1. The V gene end was trimmed by 3 bases and the J gene end by 1 base; junction bases not matched to a gene: 9. CDR1 is ENHRY, CDR2 SYGVKD, per germline. The CDR3 totals 17 residues.

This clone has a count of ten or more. CDR3 sequence: CASSLSGGTEAFF. DNA of the CDR3: TGTGCCAGCAGCTTAAGCGGAGGGACTGAAGCTTTCTTT. The chain couples TRBV11-3 to TRBJ1-1; D gene ambiguous. Germline V gene data show CDR1 as SGHNT and CDR2 as YENEEA. This CDR3 is 13 amino acids long. Trimming took off 2 bases at V and 5 bases at J, with 9 bases between the two ends.